Shown below are 30 T cell receptor beta chains from a single sample sequenced in a study of blood T cell repertoires in COVID-19. Sequencing used immunoSEQ multiplex PCR; TCRdb keeps in-frame clones, though not all of them. The table has about 210,000 clones, 65% to 85% seen once; the top ten hold roughly 13%. The sequenced sample was peripheral blood. The receptors stem from a human donor in a cohort sampled during active COVID-19.

V gene TRBV7-9 combines with J gene TRBJ2-4, with TRBD1 identical over 12 bases. Germline V CDR1 and CDR2: SEHNR, FQNEAQ (reference sequence). With 5 bases clipped from V and 9 bases from J, the junction kept 5 bases outside the gene matches. The CDR3 covers 14 residues. The chain's CDR3 is CASSTGTGGSIQYF. The CDR3, as DNA: TGTGCCAGCAGCACCGGGACAGGGGGCAGCATTCAGTACTTC. The full variable domain, with the rest looked up from reference TRBV7-9 and TRBJ2-4, is DTGVSQNPRHKITKRGQNVTFRCDPISEHNRLYWYRQTLGQGPEFLTYFQNEAQLEKSRLLSDRFSAERPKGSFSTLEIQRTEQGDSAMYLCASSTGTGGSIQYFGAGTRLSVL.

The V and J genes are TRBV11-2 and TRBJ2-1, with 13 bases aligning to TRBD2. J lost 8 bases, V lost 4 bases, and 8 bases had no gene match. Germline V gives CDR1 SGHAT, CDR2 FQNNGV. The CDR3 extends over 16 amino acids. The CDR3 reads CASSSLTSGGPDEQFF. In DNA, the CDR3 is TGTGCCAGCAGCTCCTTGACTAGCGGGGGGCCCGATGAGCAGTTCTTC.

The chain is built from TRBV10-3 and TRBJ1-6; D is undetermined. Germline V CDR1 and CDR2: ENHRY, SYGVKD. The CDR3 extends over 13 amino acids. V was shortened by 8 bases and J by 7 bases, with 12 bases between the two germline ends. CDR3: CAISGVLNSPLHF. The CDR3 nucleotides are TGTGCCATCTCCGGGGTCCTAAATTCACCCCTCCACTTT.

The chain carries TRBV6-6 and TRBJ1-1; D remains unclear. The CDR3 has 15 amino acids. Trimming cost V 1 base and J 0 bases, with 9 bases left between them. Germline loops: CDR1 MNHNY, CDR2 SVGAGI (reference sequence). The CDR3 region is CASSYFLTVNTEAFF. DNA of the CDR3: TGTGCCAGCAGTTACTTTTTAACAGTGAACACTGAAGCTTTCTTT.

This sequence joins TRBV7-2 and TRBJ1-1; 7 bases match TRBD1. The CDR3 contains 15 residues. Germline V gene sequence: CDR1 SGHTA, CDR2 FQGNSA. The J segment lost 0 bases and the V segment lost 5 bases, leaving 6 bases of the junction unmatched. The CDR3 protein is CASSPGGTLNTEAFF. The CDR3 bases are TGTGCCAGCAGCCCAGGGGGGACACTGAACACTGAAGCTTTCTTT.

The rearrangement joins TRBV28 to TRBJ2-1; 9 nucleotides align to TRBD1. V lost 9 bases, J lost 7 bases, and 10 bases stayed unmatched. In germline, CDR1 is MDHEN, CDR2 SYDVKM. The CDR3 totals 14 residues. The CDR3 nucleotides are TGTGCCAGTAACCGGGACAGGGTAACTAATGAGCAGTTCTTC. It codes for CASNRDRVTNEQFF.

This chain connects TRBV18 to TRBJ2-1, with D perhaps matching TRBD1 (5 bases). Trimming took off 3 bases at V and 5 bases at J, with 11 bases between the two ends. The V gene's germline CDR1 is KGHSH and CDR2 LQKENI. The CDR3 has 14 amino acids. CDR3: CASSPRKGDNEQFF. In nucleotides, the CDR3 is TGTGCCAGCTCACCGCGGAAAGGGGACAATGAGCAGTTCTTC.

This clone was recorded once. The genes are TRBV18 and TRBJ1-6; 7 nucleotides align to TRBD1. The CDR3 extends over 15 amino acids. Germline assignment: CDR1 KGHSH and CDR2 LQKENI. With V trimmed by 5 bases and J by 5 bases, 6 bases remained unmatched. CDR3 region: CASSTGQRDNSPLHF. Written as DNA, the CDR3 is TGTGCCAGCTCAACGGGACAGCGCGATAATTCACCCCTCCACTTT.

This clone has only a few counts. The CDR3 reads CASTPQGSTGELFF. DNA of the CDR3: TGTGCCAGCACCCCCCAGGGTAGCACCGGGGAGCTGTTTTTT. The rearrangement uses TRBV6-5 and TRBJ2-2, with D tentatively TRBD1 (5 bases). This CDR3 is built from 14 residues. The germline V gene encodes CDR1 MNHEY and CDR2 SVGAGI. Trimming took 7 bases from V and 4 from J, leaving 13 bases between them.

The CDR3 sequence is CARASRGADTQYF. CDR3 bases: TGTGCCAGAGCGAGTCGCGGGGCAGATACGCAGTATTTT. The genes are TRBV2 and TRBJ2-3, with a tentative D call TRBD2 (6 bases). V was cut by 9 bases and J by 4 bases, with 14 bases left in between. CDR1 is SNHLY, CDR2 FYNNEI, per germline. The CDR3 runs to 13 residues. Full variable domain (outside the CDR3, taken from reference TRBV2 and TRBJ2-3): EPEVTQTPSHQVTQMGQEVILRCVPISNHLYFYWYRQILGQKVEFLVSFYNNEISEKSEIFDDQFSVERPDGSNFTLKIRSTKLEDSAMYFCARASRGADTQYFGPGTRLTVL.

V and J are TRBV15 and TRBJ2-7; tentatively, D is TRBD2 (5 bases). The CDR3 is made up of 15 amino acids. With 3 bases removed from V and 5 bases from J, the gap between germline ends came to 17 bases. Germline assignment: CDR1 LNHNV and CDR2 YYDKDF (reference sequence). This chain's CDR3 is CATSRPYETIHEQYF. CDR3 in DNA: TGTGCCACCAGCAGGCCGTATGAGACTATACACGAGCAGTACTTC.

The rearrangement links TRBV5-1 to TRBJ1-2; 8 bases match TRBD1. The CDR3 totals 14 residues. V gave up 4 bases and J gave up 2 bases; unmatched junction bases: 4. Germline loops: CDR1 SGHRS, CDR2 YFSETQ. The CDR3 here is CASSLGQENYGYTF. CDR3 in DNA: TGCGCCAGCAGCCTGGGACAGGAAAACTATGGCTACACCTTC. The whole variable domain, remainder taken from reference TRBV5-1 and TRBJ1-2, is KAGVTQTPRYLIKTRGQQVTLSCSPISGHRSVSWYQQTPGQGLQFLFEYFSETQRNKGNFPGRFSGRQFSNSRSEMNVSTLELGDSALYLCASSLGQENYGYTFGSGTRLTVV.

The V call is TRBV29-1, the J call TRBJ2-7, with a tentative D call TRBD1 (5 bases). The CDR3 contains 13 residues. V was pared by 6 bases and J by 7 bases, with 19 bases between. Germline CDR1 SQVTM, CDR2 ANQGSEA. CDR3 region: CSVNAWGYDEQYF. CDR3 nucleotide sequence: TGCAGCGTCAATGCCTGGGGCTATGATGAGCAGTACTTC.

The chain has TRBV5-4 and TRBJ2-7; 9 nucleotides line up with TRBD2. The V and J ends lost 3 bases and 7 bases, in that order; junction bases with no gene match: 11. The length of the CDR3 is 15 residues. Germline V gives CDR1 SGHNT, CDR2 YYREEE (reference sequence). CDR3 sequence (DNA): TGTGCCAGCAGCTCATCCTTAGCGGGAGTGGGGGAGCAGTACTTC. This codes for CASSSSLAGVGEQYF.

This chain links TRBV27 with TRBJ1-5; D is ambiguous. CDR1 is MNHEY and CDR2 is SMNVEV in the germline V gene (reference sequence). Trimming shortened V by 6 bases and J by 0 bases, and 12 bases separated the two germline ends. The CDR3 contains 15 residues. The CDR3 reads CASSPWRDSNQPQHF. CDR3 nucleotide sequence: TGTGCCAGCAGCCCCTGGCGGGATAGCAATCAGCCCCAGCATTTT.

The chain joins TRBV6-5 to TRBJ1-2, with D tentatively TRBD1 (5 bases). Deletions cut 5 bases from V and 1 base from J, with 14 bases between. From germline, CDR1 is MNHEY and CDR2 SVGAGI. CDR3 length: 15 residues. CDR3 region: CASSPSRGGNYGYTF. CDR3 nucleotide sequence: TGTGCCAGCAGTCCCAGCCGGGGGGGTAACTATGGCTACACCTTC.

The chain links TRBV18 to TRBJ2-1, with TRBD2 matching over 8 bases. There are 16 residues in the CDR3. CDR1 KGHSH and CDR2 LQKENI come from the germline V gene. Losses at the gene ends were 3 bases for V and 3 bases for J; bases not matched to a gene: 7. CDR3 protein: CASSPPLAASYNEQFF. The CDR3 bases are TGTGCCAGCTCACCCCCACTAGCGGCGAGCTACAATGAGCAGTTCTTC.

V is TRBV4-2 and J is TRBJ1-1; 9 bases line up with TRBD1. Germline values: CDR1 LGHNA, CDR2 YNFKEQ. The V gene end was trimmed by 4 bases and the J gene end by 5 bases; junction bases not matched to a gene: 5. This CDR3 comprises 14 residues. CDR3 sequence reads: CASSRSQGATEAFF. DNA for the CDR3: TGTGCCAGCAGCCGGTCACAGGGGGCGACTGAAGCTTTCTTT.

The chain couples TRBV20-1 to TRBJ1-3, with 9 nucleotides matching TRBD1. Trimming took 3 bases from V and 0 from J; bases not matched to a gene: 9. Germline V gene sequence: CDR1 DFQATT, CDR2 SNEGSKA (reference sequence). The CDR3 consists of 17 residues. This CDR3 reads CSASLPGTGSSGNTIYF. DNA for the CDR3: TGCAGTGCTAGTCTTCCCGGGACAGGGAGCTCTGGAAACACCATATATTTT.

This chain links TRBV29-1 with TRBJ1-3; no reliable D call. The germline V and J ends were trimmed by 4 bases and 2 bases, with 6 bases remaining between them. CDR3 length: 12 residues. Germline CDR1 reads SQVTM; CDR2 reads ANQGSEA. CDR3 bases: TGCAGCGTTGGATCAGCTGGAAACACCATATATTTT. This encodes CSVGSAGNTIYF.

The V and J genes are TRBV5-1 and TRBJ2-5, with TRBD2 matching over 11 bases. This CDR3 is 16 amino acids long. The V gene's germline CDR1 is SGHRS and CDR2 YFSETQ. The V gene end was trimmed by 4 bases and the J gene end by 5 bases; junction bases not matched to a gene: 10. CDR3 residues: CASSNTGTSGTETQYF. CDR3 nucleotide sequence: TGCGCCAGCAGCAATACCGGGACTAGCGGTACGGAGACCCAGTACTTC.

The J gene is TRBJ1-1, the V gene TRBV30, with 10 bases aligning to TRBD1. J lost 4 bases, V lost 0 bases, and 5 bases had no gene match. The germline V gene has CDR1 GTSNPN and CDR2 SVGIG (reference sequence). The CDR3 runs to 15 residues. The CDR3 sequence: CAWSVPGQGITEAFF. The CDR3 DNA follows: TGTGCCTGGAGTGTCCCGGGACAGGGGATCACTGAAGCTTTCTTT.

The chain recombines TRBV18 with TRBJ1-2; a possible D gene is TRBD1 (5 bases). Germline V gives CDR1 KGHSH, CDR2 LQKENI. The CDR3 is 14 residues long. Trimming removed 2 bases from V and 7 bases from J, with 14 bases in between. The DNA for the CDR3 is TGTGCCAGCTCACCATCCAGGGCGAGAGGTGGCTACACCTTC. Residues: CASSPSRARGGYTF.

The V call is TRBV5-1, the J call TRBJ1-1; D may be TRBD1 (6 bases). The CDR3 loop spans 15 amino acids. Germline V gives CDR1 SGHRS, CDR2 YFSETQ. Trimming left V 4 bases short and J 3 bases short, with 16 bases between. CDR3 nucleotides: TGCGCCAGCAGCGTAATGACAGGCTCGGACACTGAAGCTTTCTTT. It specifies CASSVMTGSDTEAFF. The full variable domain, rest sourced from reference TRBV5-1 and TRBJ1-1, is KAGVTQTPRYLIKTRGQQVTLSCSPISGHRSVSWYQQTPGQGLQFLFEYFSETQRNKGNFPGRFSGRQFSNSRSEMNVSTLELGDSALYLCASSVMTGSDTEAFFGQGTRLTVV.

The chain joins TRBV3-1 (or the pseudogene TRBV3-2) to TRBJ1-4; tentative D call: TRBD1 (5 bases). The CDR3 sequence is 17 residues long. The V and J ends lost 5 bases and 8 bases respectively, with 24 bases between them. CDR1 and CDR2 from the germline V gene are LGHDT and YNNKEL (reference sequence). The CDR3 DNA follows: TGTGCCAGCAGCGGGGCCCCACCCGGGGCAGGGAGGGAAAAACTGTTTTTT. Protein product: CASSGAPPGAGREKLFF.

This clone was recorded a few times. The chain has TRBV28 and TRBJ2-7, with D possibly being TRBD2 (7 bases). The CDR3 covers 12 residues. Germline CDR1 reads MDHEN; CDR2 reads SYDVKM. Deletions cut 3 bases from V and 6 bases from J, with 9 bases between. The CDR3 nucleotides are TGTGCCAGCAGTTTCCGGGGGGCCGAGCAGTACTTC. The encoded protein is CASSFRGAEQYF.

This clone was seen just once. The chain combines TRBV7-3 with TRBJ2-3; TRBD2 matches 11 bases. This CDR3 has 15 amino acids. From germline, CDR1 is SGHTA and CDR2 FQGTGA. V trimming: 1 base; J trimming: 8 bases; junction bases outside the gene matches: 5. The CDR3 here is CASSLSLAGGVTQYF. The CDR3 coding sequence is TGTGCCAGCAGCTTAAGTCTAGCGGGGGGTGTTACGCAGTATTTT.

This rearrangement joins TRBV20-1 to TRBJ2-1; the match to TRBD2 covers 10 bases. The CDR3 has 16 amino acids. Germline V CDR1 and CDR2: DFQATT, SNEGSKA (reference sequence). Trimming took 3 bases from V and 0 from J; bases not matched to a gene: 5. The CDR3 spells CSASPSGRGSYNEQFF. DNA for the CDR3: TGCAGTGCTAGTCCTAGCGGGAGAGGCTCCTACAATGAGCAGTTCTTC.

This chain uses TRBV19 with TRBJ2-5; D remains ambiguous. Trimming took 2 bases from V and 4 from J, leaving 5 bases between them. The CDR3 runs to 12 residues. Germline V gene lookup returns CDR1 LNHDA and CDR2 SQIVND (reference sequence). The CDR3 region is CASSIRRETQYF. The CDR3 coding sequence is TGTGCCAGTAGTATAAGGAGAGAGACCCAGTACTTC.

The CDR3 region has the DNA TGTGCCAGCAGCTCCCCAAGGGGTGAAAAACTGTTTTTT. Residues: CASSSPRGEKLFF. J is TRBJ1-4 and V is TRBV9; D might be TRBD1 (5 bases). V dropped 4 bases and J dropped 7 bases, with 11 bases sitting between them. Germline values: CDR1 SGDLS, CDR2 YYNGEE. The CDR3 contains 13 residues.